These T cell receptor beta chains were read from a single sample in a study of cytomegalovirus exposure and HLA in healthy donors. TCRdb's table, derived via immunoSEQ multiplex PCR, lists solely in-frame clones and lacks some. Seen here are about 130,000 clones, under 85% observed once, and the top ten hold 4% to 5%. Sequencing used PBMCs. All receptors derive from a woman aged 45-65 years in good health and CMV-seropositive. Both conserved end residues are part of each CDR3. Fields, in order: J gene, V gene, clone size, D gene, CDR3 length, CDR3 protein, CDR3 DNA. D genes are given only for firm matches. Some rows have no size entry. The others give once, few or many, or a class for an expanded clone.

TRBJ1-6	TRBV2	.	.	15	CASSEGPNKNSPLHF	TGTGCCAGCAGTGAAGGCCCGAACAAAAATTCACCCCTCCACTTT
TRBJ1-2	TRBV21-1	.	.	16	CARLLDPGKTNYGYTF	TGTGCCAGACTACTCGATCCAGGGAAAACTAACTATGGCTACACCTTC
TRBJ1-6	TRBV2	.	TRBD1	16	CASSEVKGGGNSPLHF	TGTGCCAGCAGTGAGGTGAAAGGGGGCGGGAATTCACCCCTCCACTTT
TRBJ2-1	TRBV7-2	.	TRBD2	15	CASSLLAGGFDEQFF	TGTGCCAGCAGCTTACTAGCGGGGGGGTTCGATGAGCAGTTCTTC
TRBJ2-3	TRBV4-2	.	TRBD2	17	CASSQGSGGSSTDTQYF	TGTGCCAGCAGCCAAGGATCGGGGGGGTCTAGCACAGATACACAGTATTTT
TRBJ2-1	TRBV5-1	.	TRBD2	16	CASSPERGGTYNEQFF	TGCGCCAGCAGCCCGGAACGGGGGGGAACCTACAATGAGCAGTTCTTC
TRBJ1-4	TRBV5-1	.	TRBD1	15	CASSLKTGTPEKLFF	TGCGCCAGCAGCTTGAAGACAGGGACCCCTGAAAAACTGTTTTTT
TRBJ1-2	TRBV6-4	.	TRBD1	15	CASSVGTGGNYGYTF	TGTGCCAGCAGTGTCGGGACAGGGGGCAACTATGGCTACACCTTC
TRBJ2-3	TRBV7-2	.	.	15	CASSLRRGRTDTQYF	TGTGCCAGCAGCTTAAGGAGGGGGCGGACAGATACGCAGTATTTT
TRBJ2-7	TRBV5-4	few	.	15	CASSPTRVRDYEQYF	TGTGCCAGCAGCCCCACGCGGGTGCGGGACTACGAGCAGTACTTC